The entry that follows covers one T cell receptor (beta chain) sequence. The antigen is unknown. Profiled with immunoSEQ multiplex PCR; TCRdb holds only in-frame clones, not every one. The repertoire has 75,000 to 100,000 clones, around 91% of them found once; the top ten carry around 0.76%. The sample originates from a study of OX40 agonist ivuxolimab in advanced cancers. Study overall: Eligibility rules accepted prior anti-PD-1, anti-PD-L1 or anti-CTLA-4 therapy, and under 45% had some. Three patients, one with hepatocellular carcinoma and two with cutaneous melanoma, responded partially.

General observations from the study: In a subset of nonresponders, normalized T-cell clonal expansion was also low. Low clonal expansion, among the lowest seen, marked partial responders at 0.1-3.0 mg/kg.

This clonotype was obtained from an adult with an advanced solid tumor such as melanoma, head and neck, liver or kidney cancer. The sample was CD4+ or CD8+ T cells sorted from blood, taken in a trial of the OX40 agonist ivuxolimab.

The CDR3 sequence is CASRTLWNTGELFF. The CDR3 DNA is TGTGCCAGCAGAACTCTCTGGAACACCGGGGAGCTGTTTTTT. The chain links TRBV6-1 to TRBJ2-2; D is unresolved. CDR3 length: 14 amino acids. Trimming removed 6 bases from V and 1 base from J, with 9 bases in between. Germline V CDR1 and CDR2: MNHNS, SASEGT.